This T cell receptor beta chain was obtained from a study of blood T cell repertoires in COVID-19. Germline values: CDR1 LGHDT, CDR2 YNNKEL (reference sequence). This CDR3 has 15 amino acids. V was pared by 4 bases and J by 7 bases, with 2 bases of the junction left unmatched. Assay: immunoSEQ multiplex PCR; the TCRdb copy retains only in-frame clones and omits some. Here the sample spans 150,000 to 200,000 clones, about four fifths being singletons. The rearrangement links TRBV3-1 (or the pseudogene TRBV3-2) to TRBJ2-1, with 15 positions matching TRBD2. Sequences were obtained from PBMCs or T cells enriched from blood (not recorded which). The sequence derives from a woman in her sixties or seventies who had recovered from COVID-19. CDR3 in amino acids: CASSPGLAGGNEQFF. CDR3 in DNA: TGTGCCAGCAGCCCAGGACTAGCGGGGGGGAATGAGCAGTTCTTC.